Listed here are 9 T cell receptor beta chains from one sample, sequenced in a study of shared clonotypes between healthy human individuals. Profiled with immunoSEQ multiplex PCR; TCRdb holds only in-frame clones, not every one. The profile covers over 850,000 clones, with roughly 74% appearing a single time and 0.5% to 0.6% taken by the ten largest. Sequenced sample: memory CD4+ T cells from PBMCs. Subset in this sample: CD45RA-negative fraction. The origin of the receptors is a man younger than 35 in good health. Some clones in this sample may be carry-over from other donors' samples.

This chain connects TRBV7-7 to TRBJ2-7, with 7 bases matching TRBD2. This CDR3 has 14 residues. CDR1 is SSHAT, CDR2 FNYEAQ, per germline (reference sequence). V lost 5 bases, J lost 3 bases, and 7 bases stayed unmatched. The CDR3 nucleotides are TGTGCCAGCAGCCCCGGGGAGGGCCGCTACGAGCAGTACTTC. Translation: CASSPGEGRYEQYF.

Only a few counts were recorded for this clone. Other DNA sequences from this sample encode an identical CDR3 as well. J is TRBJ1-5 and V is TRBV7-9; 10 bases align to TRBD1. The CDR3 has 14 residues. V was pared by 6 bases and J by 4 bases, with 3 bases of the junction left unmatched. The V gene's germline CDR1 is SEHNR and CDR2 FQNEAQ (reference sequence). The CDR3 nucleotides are TGTGCCAGCAGTCGGGACAGGGGAAATCAGCCCCAGCATTTT. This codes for CASSRDRGNQPQHF.

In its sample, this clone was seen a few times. CDR3 sequence (DNA): TGTGCCATTGGGGGACCGCCGTTCCCCCATGGCTACACCTTC. Protein product: CAIGGPPFPHGYTF. The chain is built from TRBV28 and TRBJ1-2, with D possibly being TRBD1 (5 bases). Deletions cut 10 bases from V and 6 bases from J, with 21 bases between. CDR3 length equals 14 residues. CDR1 and CDR2 from the germline V gene are MDHEN and SYDVKM.

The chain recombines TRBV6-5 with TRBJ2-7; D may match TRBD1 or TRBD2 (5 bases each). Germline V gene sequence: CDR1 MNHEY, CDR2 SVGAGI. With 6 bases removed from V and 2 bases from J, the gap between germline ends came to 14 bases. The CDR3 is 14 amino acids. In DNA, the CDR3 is TGTGCCAGCAGAGCCGGGACCAGGCCCTACGAGCAGTACTTC. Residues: CASRAGTRPYEQYF.

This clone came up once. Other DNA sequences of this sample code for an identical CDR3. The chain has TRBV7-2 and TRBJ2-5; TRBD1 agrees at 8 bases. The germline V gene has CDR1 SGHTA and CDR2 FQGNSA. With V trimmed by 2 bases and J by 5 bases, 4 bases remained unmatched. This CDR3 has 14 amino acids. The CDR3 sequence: CASSLQGARETQYF. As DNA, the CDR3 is TGTGCCAGCAGCTTACAGGGGGCCAGGGAGACCCAGTACTTC.

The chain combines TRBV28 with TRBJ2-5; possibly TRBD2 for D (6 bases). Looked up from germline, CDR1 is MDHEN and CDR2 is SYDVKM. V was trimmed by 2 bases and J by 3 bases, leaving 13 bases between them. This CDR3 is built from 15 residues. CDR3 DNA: TGTGCCAGCAGTTTAGGACCCGGGACTGAAGAGACCCAGTACTTC. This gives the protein CASSLGPGTEETQYF.

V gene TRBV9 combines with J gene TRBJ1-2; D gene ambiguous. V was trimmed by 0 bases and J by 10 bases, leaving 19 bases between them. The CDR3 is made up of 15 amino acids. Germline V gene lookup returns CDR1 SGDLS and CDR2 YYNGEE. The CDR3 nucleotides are TGTGCCAGCAGCGTAGGCCGCGGGGAGGGTAAGAACTACACCTTC. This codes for CASSVGRGEGKNYTF.

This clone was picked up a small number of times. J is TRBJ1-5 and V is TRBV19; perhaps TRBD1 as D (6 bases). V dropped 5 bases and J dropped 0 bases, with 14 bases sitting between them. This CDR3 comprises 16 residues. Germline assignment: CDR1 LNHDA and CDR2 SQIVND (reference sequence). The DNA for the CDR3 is TGTGCCAGTAGTGTCCTCACAGGGTATAGCAATCAGCCCCAGCATTTT. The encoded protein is CASSVLTGYSNQPQHF.

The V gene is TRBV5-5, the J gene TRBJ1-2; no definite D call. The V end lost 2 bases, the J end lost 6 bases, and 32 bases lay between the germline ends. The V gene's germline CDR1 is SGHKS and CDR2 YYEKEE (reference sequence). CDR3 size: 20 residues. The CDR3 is CASSFTPTSPIERYLHGYTF. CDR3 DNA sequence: TGTGCCAGCAGCTTTACCCCCACCTCACCGATAGAGCGATATTTGCATGGCTACACCTTC.